Below, 24 T cell receptor beta chains from the same sample are listed, as sequenced in a study of blood T cell repertoires in COVID-19. Repertoires were generated with immunoSEQ multiplex PCR, while TCRdb's copy carries only in-frame clones and drops some. This sample has 120,000 to 150,000 clones, with around nine tenths found just once. Sequencing used peripheral blood. The receptors come from a human donor in a cohort sampled during active COVID-19.

The rearrangement uses TRBV5-1 and TRBJ2-5, with 8 bases lining up with TRBD1. Germline assignment: CDR1 SGHRS and CDR2 YFSETQ. This CDR3 contains 15 residues. J lost 2 bases, V lost 3 bases, and 6 bases had no gene match. The CDR3 loop is CASSSGDRWQETQYF. The DNA of the CDR3 is TGCGCCAGCAGCTCGGGGGACAGGTGGCAAGAGACCCAGTACTTC.

The rearrangement joins TRBV2 to TRBJ2-7; 9 bases agree with TRBD2. The CDR3 sequence is 14 residues long. V shed 6 bases and J 2 bases; nucleotides not matched to a gene: 5. Germline V gene sequence: CDR1 SNHLY, CDR2 FYNNEI. Here the CDR3 DNA reads TGTGCCAGCAGCTTGGGACTAGCCGCCTACGAGCAGTACTTC. Residues: CASSLGLAAYEQYF.

The chain carries TRBV3-1 (or the pseudogene TRBV3-2) and TRBJ1-5, with D possibly TRBD1 on 5 matching bases. The V gene's germline CDR1 is LGHDT and CDR2 YNNKEL (reference sequence). V was pared by 0 bases and J by 7 bases, with 13 bases between. CDR3 size: 15 residues. For the CDR3, the DNA is TGTGCCAGCAGCCAAGATCTTGGGGGGGTCCAGCCCCAGCATTTT. It specifies CASSQDLGGVQPQHF.

The chain recombines TRBV5-4 with TRBJ2-7; 13 nucleotides line up with TRBD2. The germline CDR1 and CDR2 sequences are SGHNT and YYREEE (reference sequence). The CDR3 covers 15 residues. V lost 3 bases, J lost 1 base, and 1 base stayed unmatched. CDR3 residues: CASSWTSGGSYEQYF. The DNA of the CDR3 is TGTGCCAGCAGCTGGACTAGCGGGGGATCCTACGAGCAGTACTTC.

The CDR3 bases are TGTGCCAGCAGTCATGGGGGGGACAAACAAGAGACCCAGTACTTC. Its protein is CASSHGGDKQETQYF. This chain connects TRBV28 to TRBJ2-5, with TRBD2 as a possible D gene (7 bases). The CDR3 length is 15 residues. Trimming took 5 bases from V and 2 from J, leaving 15 bases between them. Germline CDR1 and CDR2: MDHEN and SYDVKM.

The J gene is TRBJ2-7, the V gene TRBV2; TRBD2 aligns across 12 bases. Trimming removed 5 bases from V and 2 bases from J; junction bases left unmatched: 4. This CDR3 region has 15 residues. The germline CDR1 and CDR2 sequences are SNHLY and FYNNEI. In DNA form, the CDR3 reads TGTGCCAGCAGTAACGGACTAGCGGGAACCTACGAGCAGTACTTC. The encoded protein is CASSNGLAGTYEQYF.

This clone appeared a single time. The chain employs TRBV6-5 and TRBJ2-7; D possibly corresponds to TRBD2 (6 bases). The ends were cut back, 5 bases at V and 4 bases at J, with 15 bases in the middle. The CDR3 is made up of 14 amino acids. Looked up from germline, CDR1 is MNHEY and CDR2 is SVGAGI. This CDR3 reads CASSREGGDYEQYF. As DNA, the CDR3 is TGTGCCAGCAGTCGTGAAGGAGGGGATTACGAGCAGTACTTC.

The chain is built from TRBV12-3 or TRBV12-4 and TRBJ2-1, with a tentative D call TRBD2 (6 bases). Between the trimmed V and J ends, which lost 2 bases and 6 bases, there was a span of 8 bases. The CDR3 is 13 amino acids. The CDR3 DNA follows: TGTGCCAGCAGTTTACTGGGAGGCAATGAGCAGTTCTTC. It encodes CASSLLGGNEQFF.

Concerning this clone itself: Other DNA variants within this sample encode the same CDR3. This chain joins TRBV11-2 and TRBJ2-7; 7 bases match TRBD1. Per the germline V gene, CDR1 is SGHAT and CDR2 is FQNNGV. The CDR3 covers 15 residues. With V trimmed by 1 base and J by 3 bases, 6 bases remained unmatched. The CDR3 nucleotides are TGTGCCAGCAGCTTAGCCAGGACAGGCCTCTACGAGCAGTACTTC. This encodes CASSLARTGLYEQYF.

J is TRBJ2-2 and V is TRBV29-1, with a weak D call TRBD2 (6 bases). Germline V gene lookup returns CDR1 SQVTM and CDR2 ANQGSEA. The CDR3 is 13 residues long. Trimming removed 5 bases at V and 4 bases at J, with 11 bases between. This chain's CDR3 is CSVPTSPTGELFF. The CDR3 DNA reads TGCAGCGTTCCGACTAGTCCCACCGGGGAGCTGTTTTTT.

The rearrangement joins TRBV2 to TRBJ2-6, with D unresolved. V shed 4 bases and J shed 0 bases, with 4 bases lying between them. The CDR3 has 14 amino acids. The germline gives CDR1 SNHLY, CDR2 FYNNEI. CDR3 nucleotides: TGTGCCAGCAGTGCTGTCTCTGGGGCCAACGTCCTGACTTTC. Its translation: CASSAVSGANVLTF.

The V call is TRBV5-1, the J call TRBJ2-1, with D unresolved. The CDR3 sequence is 12 residues long. Germline V CDR1 and CDR2: SGHRS, YFSETQ. V was trimmed by 1 base and J by 6 bases, leaving 5 bases between them. The CDR3 DNA reads as TGCGCCAGCAGCTTGTCTAGCAATGAGCAGTTCTTC. Translation gives CASSLSSNEQFF.

This clone was observed once. The rearrangement links TRBV6-6 to TRBJ2-3; no clear D. The CDR3 is 13 amino acids. CDR1 is MNHNY and CDR2 is SVGAGI in the germline V gene (reference sequence). V shed 5 bases and J shed 4 bases, with 10 bases lying between them. CDR3 region: CASSDTWADTQYF. CDR3 DNA sequence: TGTGCCAGCAGTGACACCTGGGCAGATACGCAGTATTTT.

This chain joins TRBV6-5 and TRBJ2-3; TRBD2 matches 7 bases. J lost 3 bases, V lost 6 bases, and 3 bases had no gene match. The CDR3 consists of 13 residues. The V gene's germline CDR1 is MNHEY and CDR2 SVGAGI. DNA of the CDR3: TGTGCCAGCAGGGCGGGAGCAACAGATACGCAGTATTTT. This sequence encodes CASRAGATDTQYF.

This clone was recorded only once. The V and J genes are TRBV5-4 and TRBJ1-1; 8 nucleotides match TRBD1. Germline CDR1 SGHNT, CDR2 YYREEE (reference sequence). V trimming: 5 bases; J trimming: 10 bases; junction bases outside the gene matches: 16. The CDR3 runs to 15 residues. The CDR3 is CASRKDRGHRVGAFF. In DNA, the CDR3 is TGTGCCAGCAGAAAAGACAGGGGCCATAGAGTGGGAGCTTTCTTT. The whole variable domain, filled in from reference TRBV5-4 and TRBJ1-1, reads ETGVTQSPTHLIKTRGQQVTLRCSSQSGHNTVSWYQQALGQGPQFIFQYYREEENGRGNFPPRFSGLQFPNYSSELNVNALELDDSALYLCASRKDRGHRVGAFFGQGTRLTVV.

The chain carries TRBV3-1 (or the pseudogene TRBV3-2) and TRBJ1-6; D gene unclear. The CDR3 runs 13 residues. V lost 0 bases to trimming and J lost 7 bases, with 4 bases between them. Looked up from germline, CDR1 is LGHDT and CDR2 is YNNKEL (reference sequence). The CDR3 here is CASSQDRNSPLHF. The CDR3 nucleotides are TGTGCCAGCAGCCAAGACAGGAATTCACCCCTCCACTTT.

The V and J genes are TRBV19 and TRBJ2-7; a weak D match, TRBD2 (6 bases). Per germline, CDR1 LNHDA and CDR2 SQIVND (reference sequence). V was cut by 4 bases and J by 5 bases, with 15 bases left in between. CDR3 length equals 14 residues. The CDR3 here is CASSTLGGRNEQYF. The CDR3 DNA reads TGTGCCAGTAGTACTCTGGGGGGTCGGAACGAGCAGTACTTC.

V gene TRBV6-2 or TRBV6-3 combines with J gene TRBJ1-1; TRBD1 matches 9 bases. The CDR3 contains 16 residues. The germline CDR1 and CDR2 sequences are MNHEY and SVGEGT. With 4 bases clipped from V and 1 base from J, the junction kept 7 bases outside the gene matches. In DNA, the CDR3 is TGTGCCAGCAGTTCCGGGACAGGGACGGCGAACACTGAAGCTTTCTTT. Translation: CASSSGTGTANTEAFF.

The V call is TRBV9, the J call TRBJ2-2; D might be TRBD2 (8 bases). The germline V gene has CDR1 SGDLS and CDR2 YYNGEE. CDR3 length: 17 amino acids. V was cut by 4 bases and J by 4 bases, with 20 bases left in between. The CDR3 region is CASSPGGTTGITGELFF. The CDR3 nucleotides are TGTGCCAGCAGCCCGGGGGGGACGACAGGGATCACCGGGGAGCTGTTTTTT. Drawing the rest from reference TRBV9 and TRBJ2-2, the complete variable domain is DSGVTQTPKHLITATGQRVTLRCSPRSGDLSVYWYQQSLDQGLQFLIQYYNGEERAKGNILERFSAQQFPDLHSELNLSSLELGDSALYFCASSPGGTTGITGELFFGEGSRLTVL.

The chain employs TRBV28 and TRBJ2-3, with 10 nucleotides matching TRBD2. J was trimmed by 1 base and V by 3 bases; bases with no gene match: 4. The CDR3 covers 16 residues. Germline CDR1 MDHEN, CDR2 SYDVKM. Here the CDR3 reads CASSFGTSVGTDTQYF. DNA of the CDR3: TGTGCCAGCAGTTTTGGGACTAGCGTGGGCACAGATACGCAGTATTTT.

V usage is TRBV5-4 and J usage is TRBJ2-5; 8 nucleotides match TRBD2. Germline CDR1 reads SGHNT; CDR2 reads YYREEE (reference sequence). The V gene end was trimmed by 3 bases and the J gene end by 5 bases; junction bases not matched to a gene: 12. This CDR3 contains 16 residues. The CDR3 coding sequence is TGTGCCAGCAGCTCCCTGGGTAGCGGGATCAGGGAGACCCAGTACTTC. Amino acids: CASSSLGSGIRETQYF.

This chain joins TRBV7-8 and TRBJ2-1, with 12 bases matching TRBD2. V lost 4 bases to trimming and J lost 2 bases; unmatched junction nucleotides: 12. Germline values: CDR1 SGHVS, CDR2 FQNEAQ. The CDR3 runs 19 residues. The CDR3 bases are TGTGCCAGCAGCTCAAAGACTAGCGGGAGTTATGGGCCCTACAATGAGCAGTTCTTC. Amino acid sequence: CASSSKTSGSYGPYNEQFF.

The chain has TRBV6-5 and TRBJ1-4; D ambiguous. The V end lost 8 bases, the J end lost 5 bases, and 12 bases lay between the germline ends. Germline CDR1 reads MNHEY; CDR2 reads SVGAGI. This CDR3 region has 13 residues. CDR3 loop: CASEGTENEKLFF. The CDR3 bases are TGTGCCAGCGAAGGAACGGAGAATGAAAAACTGTTTTTT.

This clone was detected once. This rearrangement joins TRBV2 to TRBJ2-6; D not resolved. The CDR3 consists of 15 residues. Trimming removed 4 bases from V and 0 bases from J, with 7 bases in between. The germline CDR1 and CDR2 sequences are SNHLY and FYNNEI. CDR3 protein: CASSVVFSGANVLTF. The CDR3, as DNA: TGTGCCAGCAGTGTAGTCTTCTCTGGGGCCAACGTCCTGACTTTC.